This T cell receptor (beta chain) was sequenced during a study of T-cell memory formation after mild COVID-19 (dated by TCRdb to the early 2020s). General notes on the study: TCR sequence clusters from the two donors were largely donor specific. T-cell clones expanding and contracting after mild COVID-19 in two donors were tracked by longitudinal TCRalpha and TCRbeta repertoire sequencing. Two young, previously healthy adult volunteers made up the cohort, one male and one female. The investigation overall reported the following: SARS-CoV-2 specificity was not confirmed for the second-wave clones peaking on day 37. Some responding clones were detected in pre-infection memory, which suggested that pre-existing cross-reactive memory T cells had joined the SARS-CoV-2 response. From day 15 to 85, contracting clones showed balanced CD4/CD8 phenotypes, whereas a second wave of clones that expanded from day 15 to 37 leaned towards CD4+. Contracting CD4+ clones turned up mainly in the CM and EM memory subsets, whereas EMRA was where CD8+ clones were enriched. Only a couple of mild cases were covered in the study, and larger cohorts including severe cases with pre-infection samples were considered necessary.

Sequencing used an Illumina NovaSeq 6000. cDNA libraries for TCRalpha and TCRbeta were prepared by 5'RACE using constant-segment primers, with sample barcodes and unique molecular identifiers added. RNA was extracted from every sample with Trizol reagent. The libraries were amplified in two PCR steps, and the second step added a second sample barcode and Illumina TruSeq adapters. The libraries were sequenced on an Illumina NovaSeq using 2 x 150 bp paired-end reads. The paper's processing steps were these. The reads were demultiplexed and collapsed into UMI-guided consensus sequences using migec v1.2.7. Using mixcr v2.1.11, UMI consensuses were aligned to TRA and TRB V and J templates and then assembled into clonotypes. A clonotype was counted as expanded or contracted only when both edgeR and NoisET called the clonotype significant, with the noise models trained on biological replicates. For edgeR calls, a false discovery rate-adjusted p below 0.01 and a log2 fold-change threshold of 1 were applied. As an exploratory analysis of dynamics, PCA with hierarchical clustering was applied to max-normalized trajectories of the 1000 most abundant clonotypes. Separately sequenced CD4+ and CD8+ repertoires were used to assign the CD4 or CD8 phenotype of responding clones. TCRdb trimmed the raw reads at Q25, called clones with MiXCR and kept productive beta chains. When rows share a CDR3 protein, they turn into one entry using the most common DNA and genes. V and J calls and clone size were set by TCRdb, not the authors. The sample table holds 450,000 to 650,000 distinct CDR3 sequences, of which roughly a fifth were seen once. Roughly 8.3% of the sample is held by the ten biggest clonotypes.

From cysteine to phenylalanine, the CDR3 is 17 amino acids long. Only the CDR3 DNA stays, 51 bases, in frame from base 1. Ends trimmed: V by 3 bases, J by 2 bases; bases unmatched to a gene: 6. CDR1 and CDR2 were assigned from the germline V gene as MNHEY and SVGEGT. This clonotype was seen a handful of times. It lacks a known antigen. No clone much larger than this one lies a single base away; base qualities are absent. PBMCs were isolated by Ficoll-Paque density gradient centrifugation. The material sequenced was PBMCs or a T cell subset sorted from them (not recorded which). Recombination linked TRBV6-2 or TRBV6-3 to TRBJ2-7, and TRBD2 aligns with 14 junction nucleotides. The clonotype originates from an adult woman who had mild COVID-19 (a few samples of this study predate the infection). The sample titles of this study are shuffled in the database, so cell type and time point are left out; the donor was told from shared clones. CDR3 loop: CASSYSTSGRAPYEQYF. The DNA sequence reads TGTGCCAGCAGTTATTCGACTAGCGGGAGGGCTCCCTACGAGCAGTACTTC.